This entry lists 18 T cell receptor beta chains sequenced from one sample in a study of HIV-infected children after antiretroviral therapy interruption. A 3' RACE protocol on RNA, with unique molecular identifiers, produced the TCR library. MiXCR, run by TCRdb on the 3' RACE reads, gives a single entry per CDR3 protein. The data hold approximately 95,000 distinct CDR3 sequences, with around 6.9% observed a single time. Documented treatment: PENTA 11 planned treatment interruption arm or continuous ART arm. Here the sequenced sample was CD45RA+ CD4+ T cells from PBMCs, pooled from several time points, taken from a donor given antiretroviral therapy, either interrupted or continuous. As to subset: naive CD4+ CD45RA+ CD45RO- T cells. These receptors all come from a pool of human donors with HIV.

This clonotype appeared many times. V gene TRBV27 combines with J gene TRBJ1-4; 8 nucleotides match TRBD1. With 3 bases clipped from V and 0 bases from J, the junction kept 6 bases outside the gene matches. The CDR3 extends over 17 amino acids. CDR1 and CDR2 from the germline V gene are MNHEY and SMNVEV (reference sequence). The CDR3 coding sequence is TGTGCCAGCAGTTTTTTGAAACAGGGGGCAACTAATGAAAAACTGTTTTTT. Its translation is CASSFLKQGATNEKLFF.

This clonotype was observed many times. This chain joins TRBV7-9 and TRBJ2-5; possibly TRBD2 for D (5 bases). Germline CDR1 and CDR2: SEHNR and FQNEAQ (reference sequence). Trimming left V 2 bases short and J 0 bases short, with 13 bases between. CDR3 length: 16 residues. The CDR3 here is CASSLRGGLYQETQYF. The CDR3 nucleotides are TGTGCCAGCAGCTTACGCGGAGGACTTTACCAAGAGACCCAGTACTTC.

This clonotype showed up many times. The gene calls are TRBV5-1 and TRBJ2-3, with TRBD1 matching over 8 bases. Trimming at V came to 2 bases and at J to 1 base, leaving 3 bases not matched to a gene. Germline CDR1 SGHRS, CDR2 YFSETQ. This CDR3 region has 15 residues. The CDR3 spells CASSFGQGRTDTQYF. In DNA, the CDR3 is TGCGCCAGCAGCTTTGGACAGGGACGCACAGATACGCAGTATTTT.

In this sample, this clonotype turned up many times. The V call is TRBV10-1, the J call TRBJ2-2; 7 bases fit TRBD1. CDR3 length: 14 amino acids. Looked up from germline, CDR1 is WNHNN and CDR2 is SYGVQD (reference sequence). V lost 5 bases to trimming and J lost 7 bases; unmatched junction nucleotides: 7. The CDR3 loop reads CASSYDRASGELFF. CDR3 nucleotides: TGCGCCAGCAGTTACGACAGGGCGAGCGGGGAGCTGTTTTTT.

This clonotype came up a few times. The rearrangement uses TRBV6-1 and TRBJ1-6; D not certain. Germline lookup yields CDR1 MNHNS and CDR2 SASEGT. Trimming removed 3 bases at V and 19 bases at J, with 16 bases between. There are 12 residues in the CDR3. CDR3 sequence: CASSDPTATRHF. The CDR3 coding sequence is TGTGCCAGCAGTGATCCCACTGCGACCCGACACTTT.

This clonotype has ten or more counts. This sequence joins TRBV10-1 and TRBJ1-1, with a tentative D call TRBD1 (5 bases). Per the germline V gene, CDR1 is WNHNN and CDR2 is SYGVQD (reference sequence). Trimming stripped 4 bases from V and 9 bases from J, with 15 bases between. There are 13 residues in the CDR3. DNA for the CDR3: TGCGCCAGCAGTGGTGAGGTGGGGGTTCAAGCTTTCTTT. This sequence encodes CASSGEVGVQAFF.

This clonotype has just a few counts. The J gene is TRBJ2-1, the V gene TRBV29-1, with D possibly TRBD1 on 6 matching bases. V shed 6 bases and J shed 2 bases, with 11 bases lying between them. The CDR3 is 13 residues long. From germline, CDR1 is SQVTM and CDR2 ANQGSEA. CDR3 sequence: CSVEGVTYNEQFF. The CDR3 DNA is TGCAGCGTAGAGGGGGTCACCTACAATGAGCAGTTCTTC.

This clonotype was counted ten times or more. This chain's CDR3 is CASSWGRGVRDEKLFF. The DNA of the CDR3 is TGTGCCAGCAGTTGGGGCAGGGGGGTCAGGGATGAAAAACTGTTTTTT. The V and J genes are TRBV27 and TRBJ1-4; 7 bases are shared with TRBD1. The CDR3 has 16 amino acids. V shed 4 bases and J 6 bases; nucleotides not matched to a gene: 11. In germline, CDR1 is MNHEY, CDR2 SMNVEV (reference sequence).

Many counts were recorded for this clonotype. The gene calls are TRBV29-1 and TRBJ1-2; no clear D. Per germline, CDR1 SQVTM and CDR2 ANQGSEA. Trimming pared 6 bases from V and 7 bases from J, leaving 18 bases between. CDR3 length equals 13 residues. This chain's CDR3 is CSVLFRVSGGYTF. The CDR3 region has the DNA TGCAGCGTATTGTTTCGAGTTTCGGGTGGCTACACCTTC.

In its sample, this clonotype was seen many times. The chain couples TRBV14 to TRBJ2-7; D is unclear. V was clipped by 1 base and J by 6 bases, with 4 bases between them. Germline V lookup: CDR1 SGHDN, CDR2 FVKESK. The CDR3 totals 11 residues. As DNA, the CDR3 is TGTGCCAGCAGCCAAGGACTCGAGCAGTACTTC. Protein sequence: CASSQGLEQYF.

The chain uses TRBV29-1 and TRBJ2-6; 7 nucleotides line up with TRBD1. The length of the CDR3 is 12 residues. The germline V gene encodes CDR1 SQVTM and CDR2 ANQGSEA. The CDR3 loop is CRSRGGANVLTF. For the CDR3, the DNA is TGCAGATCCAGGGGGGGGGCCAACGTCCTGACTTTC.

V and J are TRBV5-1 and TRBJ2-3; D tentatively fits TRBD1 or TRBD2 (7 bases each). V gave up 0 bases and J gave up 4 bases, with 18 bases separating them. The CDR3 loop spans 17 amino acids. The germline V gene encodes CDR1 SGHRS and CDR2 YFSETQ. As DNA, the CDR3 is TGCGCCAGCAGCTTGGTCTTCGGGGGAGGGGGCTCAGATACGCAGTATTTT. It translates to CASSLVFGGGGSDTQYF.

The chain recombines TRBV10-1 with TRBJ2-7; D not certain. The CDR3 runs to 15 residues. Germline CDR1 is WNHNN and CDR2 is SYGVQD (reference sequence). Trimming took 6 bases from V and 1 from J, leaving 16 bases between them. The CDR3, as DNA: TGCGCCAGCAGAGGGAAAGGGAATCCGTCCTACGAGCAGTACTTC. This sequence encodes CASRGKGNPSYEQYF.

This clonotype has ten or more counts. V gene TRBV3-2 combines with J gene TRBJ2-1; TRBD1, as called in the table, went unchecked against the DNA. TRBV3-2 is noted as a pseudogene. This CDR3 comprises 17 residues. The CDR3 protein is CASSQDPRLGPYAEQFF. CDR3 DNA: TGTGCCAGCAGCCAAGATCCTCGACTGGGTCCCTATGCTGAGCAGTTCTTC.

The gene calls are TRBV7-8 and TRBJ1-1; 7 bases line up with TRBD1. The germline V gene has CDR1 SGHVS and CDR2 FQNEAQ. The CDR3 consists of 15 residues. The ends lost 2 bases at V and 4 bases at J; junction bases unmatched: 7. DNA for the CDR3: TGTGCCAGCAGCTTACCGACAGGGCAGGTCACTGAAGCTTTCTTT. It is translated as CASSLPTGQVTEAFF.

This clonotype has ten or more counts. This chain's CDR3 is CASSSSPGQTSTDTQYF. In DNA form, the CDR3 reads TGCGCCAGCAGCTCTAGCCCGGGACAGACTAGCACAGATACGCAGTATTTT. The rearrangement uses TRBV5-1 and TRBJ2-3; 7 bases line up with TRBD1. The CDR3 has 17 residues. The germline V gene has CDR1 SGHRS and CDR2 YFSETQ. V shed 3 bases, J shed 0 bases, and the junction held 10 bases outside the gene matches.

Ten or more counts support this clonotype. CDR3 amino acids: CSVDQTGAGNTIYF. CDR3 coding DNA: TGCAGCGTTGATCAGACAGGGGCTGGAAACACCATATATTTT. The chain is built from TRBV29-1 and TRBJ1-3, with 8 bases lining up with TRBD1. This CDR3 region has 14 residues. The junction had 3 bases not matched to a gene; V was cut back by 3 bases and J by 2 bases. Per germline, CDR1 SQVTM and CDR2 ANQGSEA.

This clonotype occurred many times. This chain links TRBV20-1 with TRBJ2-3, with 10 bases identical to TRBD2. The CDR3 is 16 amino acids. Germline V gene lookup returns CDR1 DFQATT and CDR2 SNEGSKA (reference sequence). The CDR3, as DNA: TGCAGCCCCCGAGAAACTAGCGGGATCCTGGGAGATACGCAGTATTTT. It codes for CSPRETSGILGDTQYF.